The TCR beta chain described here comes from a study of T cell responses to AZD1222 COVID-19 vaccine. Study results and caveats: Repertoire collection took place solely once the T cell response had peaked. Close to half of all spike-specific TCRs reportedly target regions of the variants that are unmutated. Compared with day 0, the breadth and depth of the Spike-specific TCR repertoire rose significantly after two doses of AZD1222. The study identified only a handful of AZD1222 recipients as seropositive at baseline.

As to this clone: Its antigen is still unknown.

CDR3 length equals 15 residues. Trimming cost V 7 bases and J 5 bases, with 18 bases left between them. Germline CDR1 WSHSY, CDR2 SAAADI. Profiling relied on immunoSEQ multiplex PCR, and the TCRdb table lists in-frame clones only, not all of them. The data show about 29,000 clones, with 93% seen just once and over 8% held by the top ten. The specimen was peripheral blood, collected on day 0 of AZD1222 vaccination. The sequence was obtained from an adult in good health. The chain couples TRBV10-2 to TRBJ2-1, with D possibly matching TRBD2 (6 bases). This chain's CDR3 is CASMGREFLHNEQFF. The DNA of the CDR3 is TGCGCCAGCATGGGGCGGGAATTTCTCCACAATGAGCAGTTCTTC.